This T cell receptor beta chain is drawn from a study of blood T cell repertoires in COVID-19. The CDR3 loop spans 16 amino acids. Germline CDR1 and CDR2: LNHDA and SQIVND (reference sequence). With 6 bases clipped from V and 3 bases from J, the junction kept 11 bases outside the gene matches. Some clones are missing from TCRdb's copy, which holds only in-frame ones; the method was immunoSEQ multiplex PCR. The data contain about 200,000 clones, around nine tenths of them seen just once; the ten biggest clones take up about 4%. Participant age was roughly 18 to 89 years, and participants resided in fewer than 25 US areas. Cohort assignment relied on participant-reported clinical history. Shortly before study entry, within 2 weeks, exposed participants had met a COVID-19 case.

This TCR was sampled from a woman aged 25 to 45 who had been exposed to COVID-19. This chain connects TRBV19 to TRBJ2-4, with 7 positions matching TRBD1. Sequenced sample: PBMCs or T cells enriched from blood (not recorded which). CDR3 nucleotide sequence: TGTGCCAGTAGCCCACCCGACAGGGTGGGCAAAAACATTCAGTACTTC. It specifies CASSPPDRVGKNIQYF.